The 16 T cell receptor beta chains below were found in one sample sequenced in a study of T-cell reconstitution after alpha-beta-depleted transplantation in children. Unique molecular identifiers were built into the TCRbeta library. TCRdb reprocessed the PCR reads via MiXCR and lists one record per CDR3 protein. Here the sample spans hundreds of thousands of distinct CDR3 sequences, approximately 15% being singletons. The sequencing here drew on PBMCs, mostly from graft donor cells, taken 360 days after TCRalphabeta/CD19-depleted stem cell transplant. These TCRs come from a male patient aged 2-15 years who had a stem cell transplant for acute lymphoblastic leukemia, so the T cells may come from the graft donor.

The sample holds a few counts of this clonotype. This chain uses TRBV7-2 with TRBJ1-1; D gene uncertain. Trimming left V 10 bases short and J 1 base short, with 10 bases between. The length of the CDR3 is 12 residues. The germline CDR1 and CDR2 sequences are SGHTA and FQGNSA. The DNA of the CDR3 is TGTGCCACAGGCCGTTGGAACACTGAAGCTTTCTTT. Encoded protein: CATGRWNTEAFF.

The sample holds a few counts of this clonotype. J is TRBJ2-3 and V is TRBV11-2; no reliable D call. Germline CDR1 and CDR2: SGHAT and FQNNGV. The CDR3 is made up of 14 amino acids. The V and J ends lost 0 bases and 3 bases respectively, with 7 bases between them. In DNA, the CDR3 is TGTGCCAGCAGCTTAGATACCGGGACAGATACGCAGTATTTT. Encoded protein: CASSLDTGTDTQYF.

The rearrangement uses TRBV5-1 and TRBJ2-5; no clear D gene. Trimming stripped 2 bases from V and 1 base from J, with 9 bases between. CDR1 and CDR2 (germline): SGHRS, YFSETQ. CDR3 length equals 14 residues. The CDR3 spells CASSFRTSQETQYF. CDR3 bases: TGCGCCAGCAGCTTTCGAACAAGCCAAGAGACCCAGTACTTC.

The CDR3 DNA sequence: TGTGCCAGCAGTGTAAACCCCCCGGGGGGTATAACCTACAATGAGCAGTTCTTC. Protein: CASSVNPPGGITYNEQFF. The genes are TRBV6-1 and TRBJ2-1, with 7 bases identical to TRBD2. Trimming removed 4 bases from V and 2 bases from J; junction bases left unmatched: 14. The length of the CDR3 is 18 residues. Germline V gene data show CDR1 as MNHNS and CDR2 as SASEGT.

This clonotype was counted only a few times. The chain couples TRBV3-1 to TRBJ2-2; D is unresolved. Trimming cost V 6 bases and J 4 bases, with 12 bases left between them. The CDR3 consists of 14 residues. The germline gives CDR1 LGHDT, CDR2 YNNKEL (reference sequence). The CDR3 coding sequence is TGTGCCAGCAGACGTCCGGGCGGCACCGGGGAGCTGTTTTTT. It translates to CASRRPGGTGELFF.

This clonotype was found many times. The DNA for the CDR3 is TGCAGCGACCTCGACAGTCAAGAGACCCAGTACTTC. It codes for CSDLDSQETQYF. The V gene is TRBV29-1, the J gene TRBJ2-5; TRBD1 is a possible D gene (5 bases). V was clipped by 7 bases and J by 2 bases, with 11 bases between them. Germline CDR1 is SQVTM and CDR2 is ANQGSEA. The CDR3 consists of 12 residues.

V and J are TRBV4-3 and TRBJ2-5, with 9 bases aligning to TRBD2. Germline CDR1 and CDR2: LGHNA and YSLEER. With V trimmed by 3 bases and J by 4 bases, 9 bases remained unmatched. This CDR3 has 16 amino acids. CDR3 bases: TGCGCCAGCAGCCAGATAGCGGGGGCCCGGGGAGAGACCCAGTACTTC. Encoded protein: CASSQIAGARGETQYF.

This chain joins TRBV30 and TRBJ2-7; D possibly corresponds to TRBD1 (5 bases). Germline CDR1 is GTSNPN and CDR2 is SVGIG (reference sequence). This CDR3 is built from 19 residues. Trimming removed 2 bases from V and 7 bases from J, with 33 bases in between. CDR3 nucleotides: TGTGCCTGGAGTACCACCCAGGGATTACAGGCTTCTCTCGCTCAAGAGCAGTACTTC. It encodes CAWSTTQGLQASLAQEQYF.

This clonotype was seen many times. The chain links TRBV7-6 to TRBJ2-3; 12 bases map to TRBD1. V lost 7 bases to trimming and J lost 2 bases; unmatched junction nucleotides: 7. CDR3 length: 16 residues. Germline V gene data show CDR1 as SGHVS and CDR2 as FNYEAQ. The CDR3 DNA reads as TGTGCCAGCACCAAAGGGACAGGGGGCTTCACAGATACGCAGTATTTT. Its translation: CASTKGTGGFTDTQYF. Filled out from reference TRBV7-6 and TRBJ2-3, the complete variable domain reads GAGVSQSPRYKVTKRGQDVALRCDPISGHVSLYWYRQALGQGPEFLTYFNYEAQQDKSGLPNDRFSAERPEGSISTLTIQRTEQRDSAMYRCASTKGTGGFTDTQYFGPGTRLTVL.

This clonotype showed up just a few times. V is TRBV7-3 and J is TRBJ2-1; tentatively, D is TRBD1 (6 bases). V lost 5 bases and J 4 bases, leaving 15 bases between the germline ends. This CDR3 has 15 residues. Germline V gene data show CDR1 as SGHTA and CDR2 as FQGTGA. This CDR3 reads CASSKHRAGYNEQFF. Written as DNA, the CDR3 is TGTGCCAGCAGCAAACACAGGGCTGGATACAATGAGCAGTTCTTC. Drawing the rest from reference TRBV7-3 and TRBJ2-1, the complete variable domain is GAGVSQTPSNKVTEKGKYVELRCDPISGHTALYWYRQSLGQGPEFLIYFQGTGAADDSGLPNDRFFAVRPEGSVSTLKIQRTERGDSAVYLCASSKHRAGYNEQFFGPGTRLTVL.

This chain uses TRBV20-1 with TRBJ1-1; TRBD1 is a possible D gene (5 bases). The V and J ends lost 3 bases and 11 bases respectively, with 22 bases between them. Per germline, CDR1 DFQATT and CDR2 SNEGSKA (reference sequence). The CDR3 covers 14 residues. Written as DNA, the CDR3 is TGCAGTGCTAGGGGAATCGGTCGAGGGGCGGGGGCTTTCTTT. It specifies CSARGIGRGAGAFF.

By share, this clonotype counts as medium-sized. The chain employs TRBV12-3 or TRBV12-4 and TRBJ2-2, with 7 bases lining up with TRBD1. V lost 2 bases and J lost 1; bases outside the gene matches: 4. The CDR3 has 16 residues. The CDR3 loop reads CASSLWQGVNTGELFF. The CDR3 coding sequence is TGTGCCAGCAGTTTATGGCAGGGGGTGAACACCGGGGAGCTGTTTTTT.

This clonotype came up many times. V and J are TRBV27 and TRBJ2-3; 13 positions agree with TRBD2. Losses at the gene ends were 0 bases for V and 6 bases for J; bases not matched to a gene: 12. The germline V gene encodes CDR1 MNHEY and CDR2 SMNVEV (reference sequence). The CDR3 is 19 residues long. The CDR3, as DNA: TGTGCCAGCAGTTTATCCGGGACTAGCGGGACCCGACCTCGTGATACGCAGTATTTT. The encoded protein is CASSLSGTSGTRPRDTQYF.

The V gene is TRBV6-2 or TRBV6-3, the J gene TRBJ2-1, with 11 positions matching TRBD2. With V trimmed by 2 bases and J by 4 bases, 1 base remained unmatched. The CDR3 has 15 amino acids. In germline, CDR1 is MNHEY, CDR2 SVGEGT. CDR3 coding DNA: TGTGCCAGCAGTTACACTAGCGGGGGTTACAATGAGCAGTTCTTC. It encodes CASSYTSGGYNEQFF.

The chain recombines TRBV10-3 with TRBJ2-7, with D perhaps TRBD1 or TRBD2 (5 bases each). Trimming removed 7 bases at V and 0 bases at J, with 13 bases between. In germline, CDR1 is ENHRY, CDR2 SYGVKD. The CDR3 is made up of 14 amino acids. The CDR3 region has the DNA TGTGCCATCACCCCGGGACGGGGCTCCTACGAGCAGTACTTC. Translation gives CAITPGRGSYEQYF.

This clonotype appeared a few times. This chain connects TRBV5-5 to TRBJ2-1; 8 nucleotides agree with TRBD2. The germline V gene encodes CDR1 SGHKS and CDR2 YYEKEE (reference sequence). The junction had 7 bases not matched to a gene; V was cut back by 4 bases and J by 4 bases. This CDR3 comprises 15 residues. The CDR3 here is CASSHNSGAYNEQFF. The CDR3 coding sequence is TGTGCCAGCAGCCACAATAGCGGGGCTTACAATGAGCAGTTCTTC.